This T cell receptor beta chain appears in the sequencing data of a study of blood T cell repertoires in COVID-19. At the level of the study: Sample material is recorded as cDNA or gDNA derived from T cells, B-cell-depleted T cells, or PBMCs.

Germline lookup yields CDR1 SGHKS and CDR2 YYEKEE (reference sequence). The CDR3 is 14 residues long. J lost 9 bases, V lost 1 base, and 4 bases had no gene match. Here immunoSEQ multiplex PCR was the method, and the copy in TCRdb shows in-frame clones only, minus some. The top ten hold roughly 6.3% of the sample, which has 250,000 or so clones, 70% to 90% seen once. Material for sequencing was peripheral blood. V and J are TRBV5-5 and TRBJ2-1, with 10 bases fitting TRBD2. The TCR comes from a man aged 60 to 75 with acute or convalescent COVID-19. Here the CDR3 DNA reads TGTGCCAGCAGCTTGCTAGCGGGAGAAAGTGAGCAGTTCTTC. Its translation: CASSLLAGESEQFF.